This T cell receptor (beta chain) emerged from a study of CD8+ T cells in alopecia areata. Study details: Patients remained on tofacitinib for 6 to 18 months and then went 6 months without it. Findings and limits, study-wide: An increase in clonality over normal scalp was evident in lesional scalp, especially alopecia totalis/universalis.

The germline CDR1 and CDR2 sequences are GTSNPN and SVGIG (reference sequence). The CDR3 length is 12 residues. Trimming stripped 3 bases from V and 5 bases from J, with 7 bases between. As concerns this clone: The antigen remains unidentified.

In each case, RNA was isolated and then reverse transcribed into cDNA as the sequencing template. Here immunoSEQ multiplex PCR was the method, and the copy in TCRdb shows in-frame clones only, minus some. The table shows 140,000 to 150,000 clones, with 51% occurring only once. V usage is TRBV30 and J usage is TRBJ1-4; D gene uncertain. The source was CD4+ T cells sorted from blood, collected at week 0. The clonotype originates from a human donor with alopecia areata. The CDR3 spells CAWSTQNEKLFF. DNA for the CDR3: TGTGCCTGGAGCACCCAAAATGAAAAACTGTTTTTT.